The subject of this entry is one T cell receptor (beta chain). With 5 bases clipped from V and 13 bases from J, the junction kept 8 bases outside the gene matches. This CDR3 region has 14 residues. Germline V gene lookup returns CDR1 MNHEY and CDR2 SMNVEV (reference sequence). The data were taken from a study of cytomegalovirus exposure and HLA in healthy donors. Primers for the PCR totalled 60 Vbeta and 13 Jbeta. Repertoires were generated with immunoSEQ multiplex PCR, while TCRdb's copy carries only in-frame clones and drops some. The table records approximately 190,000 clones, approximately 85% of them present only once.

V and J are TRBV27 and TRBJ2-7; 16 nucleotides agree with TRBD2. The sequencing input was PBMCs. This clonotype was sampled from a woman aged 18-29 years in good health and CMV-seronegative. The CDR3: CASSPQGLAGGPYF. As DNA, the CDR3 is TGTGCCAGCAGTCCTCAGGGACTAGCGGGAGGGCCTTACTTC.